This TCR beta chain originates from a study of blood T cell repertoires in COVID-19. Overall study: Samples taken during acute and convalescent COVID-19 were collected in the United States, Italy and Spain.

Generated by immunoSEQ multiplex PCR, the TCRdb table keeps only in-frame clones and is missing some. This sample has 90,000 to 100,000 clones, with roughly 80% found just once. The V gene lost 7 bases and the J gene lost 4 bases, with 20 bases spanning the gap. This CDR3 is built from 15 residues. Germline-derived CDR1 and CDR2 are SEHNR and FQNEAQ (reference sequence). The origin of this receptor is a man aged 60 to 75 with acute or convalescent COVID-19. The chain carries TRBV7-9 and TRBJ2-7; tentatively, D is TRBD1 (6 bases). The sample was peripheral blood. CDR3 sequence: CASTSLRDIPYEQYF. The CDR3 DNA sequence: TGTGCCAGCACCTCCCTAAGGGACATACCTTACGAGCAGTACTTC.